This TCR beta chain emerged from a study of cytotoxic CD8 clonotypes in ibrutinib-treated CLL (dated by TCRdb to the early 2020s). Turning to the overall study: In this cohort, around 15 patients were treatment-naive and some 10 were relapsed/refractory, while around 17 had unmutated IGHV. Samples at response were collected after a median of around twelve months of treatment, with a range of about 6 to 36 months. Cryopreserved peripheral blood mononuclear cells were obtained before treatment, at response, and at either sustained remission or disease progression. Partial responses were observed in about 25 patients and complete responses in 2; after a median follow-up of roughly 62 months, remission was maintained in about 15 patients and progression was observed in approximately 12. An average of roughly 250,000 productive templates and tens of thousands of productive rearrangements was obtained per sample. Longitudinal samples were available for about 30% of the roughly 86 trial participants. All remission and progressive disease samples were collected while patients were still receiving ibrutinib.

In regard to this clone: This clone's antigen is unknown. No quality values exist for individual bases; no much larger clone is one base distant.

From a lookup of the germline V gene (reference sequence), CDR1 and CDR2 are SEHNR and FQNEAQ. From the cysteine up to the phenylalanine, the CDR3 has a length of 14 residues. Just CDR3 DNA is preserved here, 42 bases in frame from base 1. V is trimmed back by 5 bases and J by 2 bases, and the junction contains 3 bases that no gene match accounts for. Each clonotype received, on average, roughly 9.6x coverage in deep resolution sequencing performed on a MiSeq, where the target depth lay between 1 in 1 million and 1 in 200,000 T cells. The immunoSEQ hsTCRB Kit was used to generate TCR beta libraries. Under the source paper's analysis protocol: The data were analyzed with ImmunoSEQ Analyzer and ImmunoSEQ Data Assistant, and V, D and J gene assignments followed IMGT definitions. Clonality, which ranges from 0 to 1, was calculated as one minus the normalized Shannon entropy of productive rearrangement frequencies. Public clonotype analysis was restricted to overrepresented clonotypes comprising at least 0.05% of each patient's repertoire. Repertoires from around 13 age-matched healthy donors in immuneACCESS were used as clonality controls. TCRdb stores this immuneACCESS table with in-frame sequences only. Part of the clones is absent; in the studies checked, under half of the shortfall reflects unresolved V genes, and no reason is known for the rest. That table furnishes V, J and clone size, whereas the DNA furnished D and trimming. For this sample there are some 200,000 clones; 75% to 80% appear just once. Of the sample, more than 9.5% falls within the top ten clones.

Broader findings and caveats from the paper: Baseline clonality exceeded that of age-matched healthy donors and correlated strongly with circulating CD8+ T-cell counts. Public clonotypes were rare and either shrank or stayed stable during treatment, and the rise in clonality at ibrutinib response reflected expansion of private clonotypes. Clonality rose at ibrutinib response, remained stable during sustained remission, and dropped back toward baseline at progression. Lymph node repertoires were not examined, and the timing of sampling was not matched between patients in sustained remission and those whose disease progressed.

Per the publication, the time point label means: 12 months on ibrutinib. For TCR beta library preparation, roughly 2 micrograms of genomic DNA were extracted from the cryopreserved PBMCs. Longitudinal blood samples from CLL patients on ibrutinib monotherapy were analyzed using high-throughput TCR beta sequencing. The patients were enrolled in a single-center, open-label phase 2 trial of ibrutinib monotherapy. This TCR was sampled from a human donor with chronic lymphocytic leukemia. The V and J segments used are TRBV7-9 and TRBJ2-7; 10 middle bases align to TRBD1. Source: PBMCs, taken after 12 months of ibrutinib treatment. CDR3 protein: CASSLGQGAYEQYF. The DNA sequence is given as TGTGCCAGCAGCCTCGGACAGGGGGCCTACGAGCAGTACTTC.